The 5 T cell receptor beta chains presented below share a single source sample, sequenced in a study of blood T cell repertoires in COVID-19. Clones were sequenced by immunoSEQ multiplex PCR, and TCRdb holds only the in-frame ones, with some missing. The sample lists about 49,000 clones; 87% were seen once. The specimen was peripheral blood. The origin of the receptors is a woman over 75 with COVID-19, enrolled during active disease.

This clone was detected once. The rearrangement links TRBV5-4 to TRBJ2-7; TRBD1 matches 10 bases. The V gene end was trimmed by 2 bases and the J gene end by 6 bases; junction bases not matched to a gene: 2. CDR3 length: 13 amino acids. The germline V gene has CDR1 SGHNT and CDR2 YYREEE (reference sequence). Here the CDR3 DNA reads TGTGCCAGCAGCTTTTGGACAGGGGGCGAGCAGTACTTC. This encodes CASSFWTGGEQYF.

This rearrangement joins TRBV7-3 to TRBJ1-2, with TRBD1 matching over 9 bases. The CDR3 has 14 residues. Germline V gene sequence: CDR1 SGHTA, CDR2 FQGTGA. Trimming removed 1 base from V and 5 bases from J; junction bases left unmatched: 2. CDR3 in DNA: TGTGCCAGCAGCTTAAAAGGACAGGGGTATGGCTACACCTTC. It codes for CASSLKGQGYGYTF.

In this sample, this clone turned up a few times. J is TRBJ1-6 and V is TRBV7-9; no firm D call. V gave up 3 bases and J gave up 9 bases, with 6 bases separating them. This CDR3 has 12 residues. The germline V gene encodes CDR1 SEHNR and CDR2 FQNEAQ (reference sequence). CDR3 sequence: CASSFDSSPLHF. In nucleotides, the CDR3 is TGTGCCAGCAGCTTCGATAGTTCACCCCTCCACTTT.

V usage is TRBV11-3 and J usage is TRBJ2-1; a weak D match, TRBD2 (6 bases). The CDR3 has 15 amino acids. Deletions cut 1 base from V and 5 bases from J, with 12 bases between. Germline V CDR1 and CDR2: SGHNT, YENEEA. The chain's CDR3 is CASSLGGSGDNEQFF. As DNA, the CDR3 is TGTGCCAGCAGCTTAGGGGGTAGCGGAGACAATGAGCAGTTCTTC.

V is TRBV18 and J is TRBJ1-5; D possibly corresponds to TRBD1 (5 bases). The CDR3 has 15 residues. CDR1 is KGHSH, CDR2 LQKENI, per germline. V was trimmed by 5 bases and J by 5 bases, leaving 16 bases between them. The DNA of the CDR3 is TGTGCCAGCTCATCTTCGACAGAAGGGCATCAGCCCCAGCATTTT. It codes for CASSSSTEGHQPQHF.